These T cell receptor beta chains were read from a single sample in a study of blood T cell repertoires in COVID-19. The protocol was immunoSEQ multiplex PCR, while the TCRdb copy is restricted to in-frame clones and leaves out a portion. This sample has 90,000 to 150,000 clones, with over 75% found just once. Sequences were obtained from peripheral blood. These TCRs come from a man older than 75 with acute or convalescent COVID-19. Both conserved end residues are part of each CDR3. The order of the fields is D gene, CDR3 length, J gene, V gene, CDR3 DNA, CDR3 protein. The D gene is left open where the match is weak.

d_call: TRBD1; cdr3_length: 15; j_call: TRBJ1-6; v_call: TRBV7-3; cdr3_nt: TGTGCCAGCTCCCGGGATTGGACAGGGAATTCACCCCTCCACTTT; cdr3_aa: CASSRDWTGNSPLHF
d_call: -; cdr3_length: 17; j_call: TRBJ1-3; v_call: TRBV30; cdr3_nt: TGTGCCTGGAGTGAAACCCTGGCAGGGTACTCTGGAAACACCATATATTTT; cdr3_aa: CAWSETLAGYSGNTIYF
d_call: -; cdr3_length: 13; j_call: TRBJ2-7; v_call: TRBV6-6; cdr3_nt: TGTGCCAGCAGTTACAGGACATCCTACGAGCAGTACTTC; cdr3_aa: CASSYRTSYEQYF
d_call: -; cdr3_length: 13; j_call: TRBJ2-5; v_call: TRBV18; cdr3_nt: TGTGCCAGCTCACCGGCCGGGAAAGAGACCCAGTACTTC; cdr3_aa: CASSPAGKETQYF
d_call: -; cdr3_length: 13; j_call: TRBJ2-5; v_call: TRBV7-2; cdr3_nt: TGTGCCAGCAGCTTCGGGGGGCGAGAGACCCAGTACTTC; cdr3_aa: CASSFGGRETQYF
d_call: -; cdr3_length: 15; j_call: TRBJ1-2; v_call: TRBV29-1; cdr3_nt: TGCAGCGTTGAACTCCCCCTCGGGGTGCACTATGGCTACACCTTC; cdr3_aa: CSVELPLGVHYGYTF
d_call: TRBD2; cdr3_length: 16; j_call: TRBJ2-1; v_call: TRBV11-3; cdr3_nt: TGTGCCAGCAGCTTGACTAGCGGGAGCACTGGGAATGAGCAGTTCTTC; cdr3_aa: CASSLTSGSTGNEQFF
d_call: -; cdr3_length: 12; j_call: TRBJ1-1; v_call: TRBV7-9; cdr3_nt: TGTGCCAGCAGCTTCGTAAACACTGAAGCTTTCTTT; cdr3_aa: CASSFVNTEAFF
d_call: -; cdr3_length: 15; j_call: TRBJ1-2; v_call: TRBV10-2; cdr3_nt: TGCGCCAGCAGTGAGCAGGCATTCTTCAACTATGGCTACACCTTC; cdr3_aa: CASSEQAFFNYGYTF
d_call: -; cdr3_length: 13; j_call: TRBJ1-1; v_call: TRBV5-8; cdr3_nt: TGTGCCAGCAGCCTCAGGGGGAACACTGAAGCTTTCTTT; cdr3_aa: CASSLRGNTEAFF
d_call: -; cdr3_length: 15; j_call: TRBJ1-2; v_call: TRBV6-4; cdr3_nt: TGTGCCAGCAGTGAGGGACACCTGTTTTTCTATGGCTACACCTTC; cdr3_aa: CASSEGHLFFYGYTF
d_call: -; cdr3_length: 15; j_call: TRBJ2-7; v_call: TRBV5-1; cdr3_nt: TGCGCCAGCAGCGAGATTGACAGTTTAGTCTACGAGCAGTACTTC; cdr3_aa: CASSEIDSLVYEQYF
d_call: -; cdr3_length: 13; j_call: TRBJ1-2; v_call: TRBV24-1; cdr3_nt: TGTGCCACCAGTGATGGTCGGAACTATGGCTACACCTTC; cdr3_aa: CATSDGRNYGYTF